The clone carrying this TCR beta chain came up many times. Its target is not known. This sample is drawn from a study of CD8 T cells in ankylosing spondylitis. In making TCR beta libraries, quantitative 5'-RACE with molecular barcodes was used. Using its own MiXCR run on the 5' RACE reads, TCRdb lists one record per CDR3 protein. The table has 400,000 to 450,000 distinct CDR3 sequences, approximately 17% seen once. Study findings and constraints: According to the report, clones linked to the disease were significantly enriched in matched synovial fluid samples taken from ankylosing spondylitis patients. Under 10 highly homologous variants formed a TCR beta motif that appeared characteristic of ankylosing spondylitis blood. Disease-linked clones proved CD8+ and comparatively uncommon in peripheral blood.

Germline V CDR1 and CDR2: GTSNPN, SVGIG (reference sequence). Losses at the gene ends were 0 bases for V and 5 bases for J; bases not matched to a gene: 3. The length of the CDR3 is 14 residues. The chain joins TRBV30 to TRBJ2-7; TRBD2 matches at 11 bases. The sequence was obtained from a male donor with ankylosing spondylitis. Sequenced input: blood, either unsorted or a sorted T cell fraction (not recorded which). The CDR3 loop is CAWSVTSGRDEQYF. The CDR3 nucleotides read TGTGCCTGGAGTGTAACTAGCGGGAGAGACGAGCAGTACTTC. Looking up the rest from reference TRBV30 and TRBJ2-7 gives the full variable domain: SQTIHQWPATLVQPVGSPLSLECTVEGTSNPNLYWYRQAAGRGLQLLFYSVGIGQISSEVPQNLSASRPQDRQFILSSKKLLLSDSGFYLCAWSVTSGRDEQYFGPGTRLTVT.